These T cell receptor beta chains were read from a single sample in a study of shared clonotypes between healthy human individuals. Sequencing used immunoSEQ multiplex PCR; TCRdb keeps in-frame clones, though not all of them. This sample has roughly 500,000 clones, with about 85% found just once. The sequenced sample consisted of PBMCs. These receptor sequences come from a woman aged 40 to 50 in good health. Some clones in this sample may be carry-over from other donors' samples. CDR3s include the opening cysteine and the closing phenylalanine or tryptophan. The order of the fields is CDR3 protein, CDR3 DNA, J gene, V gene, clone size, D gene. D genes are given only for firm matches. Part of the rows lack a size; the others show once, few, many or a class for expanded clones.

CASRSIPGPGEKLFF TGTGCCAGCAGGAGCATTCCGGGTCCAGGTGAAAAACTGTTTTTT TRBJ1-4 TRBV27 - -
CAWSLGTGVYEQYF TGTGCCTGGAGTCTCGGGACTGGGGTCTACGAGCAGTACTTC TRBJ2-7 TRBV30 - -
CASSIGRQGDEQYF TGTGCCAGTAGTATCGGGAGACAGGGGGACGAGCAGTACTTC TRBJ2-7 TRBV19 - TRBD1
CASSQRGGASNQPQHF TGCGCCAGCAGCCAAAGAGGGGGGGCTAGCAATCAGCCCCAGCATTTT TRBJ1-5 TRBV4-1 once -
CASSLREGRHEQYF TGTGCCAGCAGCTTGCGGGAGGGCCGCCACGAGCAGTACTTC TRBJ2-7 TRBV11-2 few TRBD2
CASSLAGVLDRPRGAFF TGTGCCAGCAGCTTAGCCGGGGTTTTGGACAGACCGCGGGGAGCTTTCTTT TRBJ1-1 TRBV7-9 - -
CASSTLAGGPETQYF TGCGCCAGCAGCACCTTAGCGGGAGGGCCGGAGACCCAGTACTTC TRBJ2-5 TRBV5-1 - TRBD2
CASSPGEREYGENEQFF TGTGCCAGCAGCCCCGGGGAGCGGGAGTACGGCGAAAATGAGCAGTTCTTC TRBJ2-1 TRBV28 once TRBD2
CASSPLAQQEGAYQETQYF TGTGCCAGCAGCCCCCTGGCCCAACAGGAAGGGGCGTACCAAGAGACCCAGTACTTC TRBJ2-5 TRBV5-4 - -
CATSRGRGTGSYEQYF TGTGCCACCAGCAGAGGTCGCGGGACCGGTTCCTACGAGCAGTACTTC TRBJ2-7 TRBV15 - -
CASRPGTSGTYEQYF TGTGCCAGCAGGCCCGGGACTAGCGGAACCTACGAGCAGTACTTC TRBJ2-7 TRBV6-1 - TRBD2
CASSLLGGSYEQYF TGTGCCAGCAGCCTATTGGGTGGATCCTACGAGCAGTACTTC TRBJ2-7 TRBV7-2 - -
CASSPRDSSYNEQFF TGTGCCAGCAGCCCCCGGGACAGCTCCTACAATGAGCAGTTCTTC TRBJ2-1 TRBV9 few TRBD1
CASSDDSPGNQPQHF TGTGCCAGCAGTGATGACAGCCCTGGTAATCAGCCCCAGCATTTT TRBJ1-5 TRBV2 few -
CASSAGNANTGELFF TGTGCCAGCTCAGCCGGGAACGCGAACACCGGGGAGCTGTTTTTT TRBJ2-2 TRBV18 - -
CASSQVQRPDYGYTF TGCGCCAGCAGCCAAGTACAACGGCCGGACTATGGCTACACCTTC TRBJ1-2 TRBV4-1 few -
CATLRYNEQFF TGTGCCACCTTAAGGTACAATGAGCAGTTCTTC TRBJ2-1 TRBV6-1 - -
CATVVGEGKETQYF TGCGCAACCGTCGTGGGAGAGGGGAAGGAGACCCAGTACTTC TRBJ2-5 TRBV23-1 - -
CASTEPGQGSSYEQYF TGTGCCAGTACTGAACCGGGACAGGGGTCCTCCTACGAGCAGTACTTC TRBJ2-7 TRBV2 - TRBD1
CASSFSTSGSYEQYF TGTGCCAGCAGTTTTAGCACTAGCGGATCCTACGAGCAGTACTTC TRBJ2-7 TRBV28 - TRBD2
CASSGINFLVGNEQFF TGTGCCAGCAGTGGCATCAACTTTTTAGTGGGCAATGAGCAGTTCTTC TRBJ2-1 TRBV28 - -
CASTRTSGYDTQYF TGTGCCAGCACTCGGACTAGCGGGTACGATACGCAGTATTTT TRBJ2-3 TRBV2 few TRBD2
CASSPPGLATTDTQYF TGTGCCAGCTCACCACCGGGACTAGCGACCACAGATACGCAGTATTTT TRBJ2-3 TRBV18 many TRBD2
CASSPTPGGSSYEQYF TGTGCCAGCAGCCCCACGCCAGGGGGGAGCTCCTACGAGCAGTACTTC TRBJ2-7 TRBV27 - -
CAISTGTGNNEQFF TGTGCCATCAGTACCGGGACAGGGAACAATGAGCAGTTCTTC TRBJ2-1 TRBV10-3 once TRBD1
CASSPTQLRDEQFF TGTGCCAGCAGCCCGACCCAGCTTCGCGATGAGCAGTTCTTC TRBJ2-1 TRBV6-1 - -
CASSDFGRGPWEQYF TGCGCCAGCAGTGATTTCGGCAGGGGGCCCTGGGAGCAGTACTTC TRBJ2-7 TRBV10-2 - TRBD1
CASSETGFNYGYTF TGTGCCAGCAGCGAGACAGGGTTCAACTATGGCTACACCTTC TRBJ1-2 TRBV7-9 - TRBD1
CASSVGENTGELFF TGTGCCAGCAGCGTAGGGGAGAACACCGGGGAGCTGTTTTTT TRBJ2-2 TRBV9 few -
CASSGAIYNEQFF TGTGCCAGCAGTGGGGCTATCTACAATGAGCAGTTCTTC TRBJ2-1 TRBV6-1 few -